A single sample is the source of the 28 T cell receptor beta chains below, sequenced in a study of blood T cell repertoires in COVID-19. Method: immunoSEQ multiplex PCR; TCRdb's copy keeps in-frame clones and lacks some. Of approximately 470,000 clones listed, approximately 86% are singletons. The sequencing sample was made of PBMCs or T cells enriched from blood (not recorded which). The receptor set was obtained from a woman aged 18-29 years who had recovered from COVID-19.

This clone occurred once. J is TRBJ2-1 and V is TRBV27, with D possibly matching TRBD2 (5 bases). In germline, CDR1 is MNHEY, CDR2 SMNVEV (reference sequence). The CDR3 has 17 residues. Trimming cost V 2 bases and J 0 bases, with 14 bases left between them. The CDR3 DNA reads TGTGCCAGCAGTTTAAGCGGTCTCTCGAGCTCCTACAATGAGCAGTTCTTC. Translated: CASSLSGLSSSYNEQFF.

The chain uses TRBV19 and TRBJ1-6; D unclear. The V end was cut by 6 bases, the J end by 8 bases, with 8 bases between. CDR3 size: 12 residues. The germline gives CDR1 LNHDA, CDR2 SQIVND (reference sequence). In nucleotides, the CDR3 is TGTGCCAGTAGGTCAGACTATTCACCCCTCCACTTT. Residues: CASRSDYSPLHF.

CDR3 sequence reads: CASSPPRGVNSSYEQYF. CDR3 in DNA: TGTGCCAGCTCACCACCGCGGGGGGTCAATAGCTCCTACGAGCAGTACTTC. The chain combines TRBV18 with TRBJ2-7, with 8 bases matching TRBD2. Per the germline V gene, CDR1 is KGHSH and CDR2 is LQKENI. The junction had 7 bases not matched to a gene; V was cut back by 0 bases and J by 0 bases. The CDR3 runs 17 residues.

The J gene is TRBJ1-2, the V gene TRBV4-2; TRBD1 is a possible D gene (5 bases). The CDR3 spans 17 residues. The germline V gene encodes CDR1 LGHNA and CDR2 YNFKEQ. V lost 0 bases to trimming and J lost 0 bases, with 14 bases between them. The chain's CDR3 is CASSQEISAGSNYGYTF. The DNA for the CDR3 is TGTGCCAGCAGCCAAGAAATATCGGCAGGGTCTAACTATGGCTACACCTTC.

The chain is built from TRBV27 and TRBJ1-2; 7 bases fit TRBD1. Trimming at V came to 6 bases and at J to 3 bases, leaving 13 bases not matched to a gene. The CDR3 covers 16 residues. Germline CDR1 reads MNHEY; CDR2 reads SMNVEV (reference sequence). CDR3 region: CASSLQGGGYHYGYTF. In nucleotides, the CDR3 is TGTGCCAGCAGCCTTCAAGGAGGGGGCTATCACTATGGCTACACCTTC.

This clone was counted between two and nine times. J is TRBJ1-1 and V is TRBV28, with 7 bases fitting TRBD1. Germline CDR1 is MDHEN and CDR2 is SYDVKM. The CDR3 totals 23 residues. Trimming cost V 3 bases and J 0 bases; bases outside gene matches: 28. The CDR3 DNA is TGTGCCAGCAGTTTTTCACGTTATCGAGGACAGGAAGCCCGGAGGGCTTTGAACACTGAAGCTTTCTTT. It translates to CASSFSRYRGQEARRALNTEAFF.

This clone was observed once. The chain has TRBV6-5 and TRBJ1-2, with a possible D match to TRBD1 (5 bases). In germline, CDR1 is MNHEY, CDR2 SVGAGI. Trimming cost V 6 bases and J 8 bases, with 13 bases left between them. This CDR3 is 12 amino acids long. For the CDR3, the DNA is TGTGCCAGCAGCCCACCGGAGGGGGGCTACACCTTC. It codes for CASSPPEGGYTF.

This sequence joins TRBV4-1 and TRBJ2-7; 7 positions agree with TRBD1. There are 14 residues in the CDR3. V shed 1 base and J 3 bases; nucleotides not matched to a gene: 3. CDR1 and CDR2 (germline): MGHRA, YSYEKL. The CDR3 region has the DNA TGCGCCAGCAGCCAAGTCGGGACAGACTACGAGCAGTACTTC. Translated: CASSQVGTDYEQYF.

This sequence joins TRBV11-2 and TRBJ1-2, with TRBD1 matching 7 bases. Germline V gene lookup returns CDR1 SGHAT and CDR2 FQNNGV. This CDR3 has 14 amino acids. The junction had 5 bases not matched to a gene; V was cut back by 6 bases and J by 1 base. The CDR3 loop reads CASSLGQLNYGYTF. CDR3 DNA: TGTGCCAGCAGTTTGGGACAGCTTAACTATGGCTACACCTTC.

The chain combines TRBV3-1 (or the pseudogene TRBV3-2) with TRBJ2-1, with D maybe TRBD2 (6 bases). Germline lookup yields CDR1 LGHDT and CDR2 YNNKEL (reference sequence). The CDR3 loop spans 15 amino acids. Trimming took off 4 bases at V and 2 bases at J, with 12 bases between the two ends. The DNA of the CDR3 is TGTGCCAGCAGCCCTCGGGACTTTCCCTACAATGAGCAGTTCTTC. This sequence encodes CASSPRDFPYNEQFF.

This clone was counted between two and nine times. The rearrangement joins TRBV11-2 to TRBJ1-1, with 7 bases aligning to TRBD1. CDR3 size: 12 residues. The junction had 4 bases not matched to a gene; V was cut back by 2 bases and J by 10 bases. The V gene's germline CDR1 is SGHAT and CDR2 FQNNGV. The CDR3 here is CASSLLEGAAFF. In DNA, the CDR3 is TGTGCCAGCAGCTTATTAGAGGGGGCAGCTTTCTTT.

The chain has TRBV25-1 and TRBJ1-4; maybe TRBD1 (6 bases). Germline assignment: CDR1 MGHDK and CDR2 SYGVNS. This CDR3 is 15 amino acids long. Between the trimmed V and J ends, which lost 5 bases and 8 bases, there was a span of 18 bases. CDR3 sequence (DNA): TGTGCCAGCAGTTGGATACAGGGTGGGGTGGAAAAACTGTTTTTT. This sequence encodes CASSWIQGGVEKLFF.

The rearrangement joins TRBV28 to TRBJ1-5, with TRBD1 identical over 9 bases. The CDR3 loop spans 13 amino acids. The germline gives CDR1 MDHEN, CDR2 SYDVKM. J gave up 7 bases and V 4 bases, and 2 bases lay outside the gene matches. CDR3 coding DNA: TGTGCCAGCAGTTGGACAGGGGTACAGCCCCAGCATTTT. Translation gives CASSWTGVQPQHF.

The chain recombines TRBV28 with TRBJ2-3; 9 bases are shared with TRBD2. Germline-derived CDR1 and CDR2 are MDHEN and SYDVKM. The ends lost 5 bases at V and 6 bases at J; junction bases unmatched: 15. This CDR3 contains 17 residues. CDR3 sequence: CASSPSSGGRFFDTQYF. CDR3 sequence (DNA): TGTGCCAGCAGTCCATCCAGCGGGGGGCGTTTTTTTGATACGCAGTATTTT.

The chain combines TRBV15 with TRBJ1-1; D not certain. CDR3 length: 13 residues. The V end was cut by 1 base, the J end by 1 base, with 4 bases between. The germline V gene encodes CDR1 LNHNV and CDR2 YYDKDF (reference sequence). The CDR3 DNA reads as TGTGCCACCAGCAGAGTATGGAACACTGAAGCTTTCTTT. It translates to CATSRVWNTEAFF.

The chain employs TRBV3-1 (or the pseudogene TRBV3-2) and TRBJ2-7, with 9 bases that match TRBD2. The CDR3 is 16 residues long. Per the germline V gene, CDR1 is LGHDT and CDR2 is YNNKEL (reference sequence). V lost 0 bases, J lost 3 bases, and 6 bases stayed unmatched. As DNA, the CDR3 is TGTGCCAGCAGCCAAGAAGATAGCGGGGGCCGCTACGAGCAGTACTTC. As protein: CASSQEDSGGRYEQYF.

The rearrangement uses TRBV23-1 and TRBJ2-2; 9 nucleotides agree with TRBD1. Being an ORF, TRBV23-1 has a function that is uncertain. CDR3 length: 16 amino acids. V shed 6 bases, J shed 1 base, and the junction held 6 bases outside the gene matches. As DNA, the CDR3 is TGCGCCAGCAGCCCTAGACAGGGGGGGAACACCGGGGAGCTGTTTTTT. It translates to CASSPRQGGNTGELFF.

The J gene is TRBJ2-1, the V gene TRBV11-2; 9 bases match TRBD2. This CDR3 spans 16 amino acids. Germline loops: CDR1 SGHAT, CDR2 FQNNGV. J lost 8 bases, V lost 5 bases, and 13 bases had no gene match. The CDR3: CASSPSGLAKMHEQFF. Written as DNA, the CDR3 is TGTGCCAGCAGCCCATCGGGACTAGCCAAAATGCATGAGCAGTTCTTC.

V is TRBV7-2 and J is TRBJ1-2, with TRBD1 matching over 10 bases. Trimming at V came to 2 bases and at J to 8 bases, leaving 11 bases not matched to a gene. Germline V gives CDR1 SGHTA, CDR2 FQGNSA. The CDR3 consists of 16 residues. The CDR3 reads CASSLSSGTGVFGYTF. The CDR3 DNA is TGTGCCAGCAGCTTATCCTCCGGGACAGGGGTGTTCGGCTACACCTTC.

The J gene is TRBJ1-5, the V gene TRBV19, with 7 bases matching TRBD1. Germline-derived CDR1 and CDR2 are LNHDA and SQIVND (reference sequence). Trimming removed 7 bases from V and 6 bases from J; junction bases left unmatched: 12. The CDR3 length is 15 residues. CDR3: CASTRIVGGGQPQHF. The CDR3 DNA sequence: TGTGCCAGTACCAGGATAGTAGGGGGCGGTCAGCCCCAGCATTTT.

This chain connects TRBV7-2 to TRBJ1-4; D not resolved. The germline V and J ends were trimmed by 1 base and 15 bases, with 18 bases remaining between them. The CDR3 consists of 14 residues. Germline assignment: CDR1 SGHTA and CDR2 FQGNSA. The CDR3 protein is CASSLVHRDSLMFF. Here the CDR3 DNA reads TGTGCCAGCAGCTTAGTCCACCGGGATTCCTTAATGTTTTTT.

To note about this clone: Other DNA sequences of this sample code for an identical CDR3. The chain links TRBV7-9 to TRBJ1-6, with a weak D call TRBD1 (5 bases). Deletions cut 3 bases from V and 7 bases from J, with 10 bases between. Germline V gives CDR1 SEHNR, CDR2 FQNEAQ (reference sequence). CDR3 size: 14 residues. For the CDR3, the DNA is TGTGCCAGCAGCTTTGGTCAGGGAAATTCACCCCTCCACTTT. Protein sequence: CASSFGQGNSPLHF.

This clone has only a few counts. One junction end disagrees with the germline gene, perhaps due to a read error. For the CDR3, the DNA is TGTGCCAGCAGTGTGGGGACAGGTGGGAACTTT. Protein: CASSVGTGGNF. The chain links TRBV2 to TRBJ1-1; 8 bases line up with TRBD1. The CDR3 loop spans 11 amino acids. Germline V CDR1 and CDR2: SNHLY, FYNNEI.

The chain is built from TRBV4-1 and TRBJ2-2; the match to TRBD2 covers 7 bases. The CDR3 has 14 residues. The J segment lost 5 bases and the V segment lost 0 bases, leaving 0 bases of the junction unmatched. The germline gives CDR1 MGHRA, CDR2 YSYEKL. Written as DNA, the CDR3 is TGCGCCAGCAGCCAAGAGGGGGGGACCGGGGAGCTGTTTTTT. Its translation: CASSQEGGTGELFF.

J is TRBJ1-4 and V is TRBV5-5, with TRBD1 matching over 9 bases. Germline CDR1 SGHKS, CDR2 YYEKEE (reference sequence). The ends lost 4 bases at V and 0 bases at J; junction bases unmatched: 13. The CDR3 contains 19 residues. The CDR3, as DNA: TGTGCCAGCAGCACAGGGGAGACAGGGGGTCTTGCAACTAATGAAAAACTGTTTTTT. Amino acid sequence: CASSTGETGGLATNEKLFF.

The rearrangement joins TRBV21-1 to TRBJ1-6; the table's TRBD1 call for D was not verified on the DNA. TRBV21-1 is a recognized pseudogene. The CDR3 sequence is 16 residues long. The CDR3 reads CASSKPGQRRGSPLHF. The CDR3 nucleotides are TGTGCCAGCAGCAAGCCGGGACAGAGGAGGGGTTCACCCCTCCACTTT.

The rearrangement uses TRBV11-2 and TRBJ1-2, with unresolved D. Per the germline V gene, CDR1 is SGHAT and CDR2 is FQNNGV. The CDR3 contains 13 residues. Trimming left V 2 bases short and J 4 bases short, with 8 bases between. CDR3 protein: CASSLNSFYGYTF. In DNA form, the CDR3 reads TGTGCCAGCAGCTTAAATTCATTCTATGGCTACACCTTC. Full variable domain (rest looked up from reference TRBV11-2 and TRBJ1-2): EAGVAQSPRYKIIEKRQSVAFWCNPISGHATLYWYQQILGQGPKLLIQFQNNGVVDDSQLPKDRFSAERLKGVDSTLKIQPAKLEDSAVYLCASSLNSFYGYTFGSGTRLTVV.

The chain joins TRBV28 to TRBJ1-2; 8 positions agree with TRBD1. The CDR3 extends over 13 amino acids. Germline CDR1 and CDR2: MDHEN and SYDVKM. V shed 4 bases, J shed 4 bases, and the junction held 2 bases outside the gene matches. The CDR3 DNA is TGTGCCAGCAGTTGGCAGGGGGCCTATGGCTACACCTTC. This sequence encodes CASSWQGAYGYTF.